The T cell receptor (beta chain) under discussion was sequenced for a study of Ad26.COV2.S vaccination and SARS-CoV-2 variants. As to this clone: What it binds is not known.

The table came from immunoSEQ multiplex PCR; TCRdb's copy has only in-frame clones and leaves some out. The sample consists of approximately 500,000 clones, 87% of them appearing once. Noted treatment: roughly 19 received Ad26.COV2.S at low or high dose, single or two shots; 5 received placebo; per-sample allocation not given. Sampling happened 63 days after the first vaccine or placebo injection. A Boston donor was an adult aged 18-55 years. Overall study findings and caveats: Vaccinees displayed broader spike-specific TCR repertoires than placebo recipients.

V lost 4 bases, J lost 4 bases, and 13 bases lay in between. The germline CDR1 and CDR2 sequences are GTSNPN and SVGIG (reference sequence). The CDR3 contains 13 residues. The sequenced sample was peripheral blood, obtained in a trial of Ad26.COV2.S vaccine versus placebo. The chain joins TRBV30 to TRBJ1-1; D perhaps matches TRBD1 (5 bases). The sequence came from a person aged 18-60 years who received the Ad26.COV2.S COVID-19 vaccine or a placebo. CDR3 sequence (DNA): TGTGCCTGGACGGTCGGGGCACTCACTGAAGCTTTCTTT. Amino acid sequence: CAWTVGALTEAFF.